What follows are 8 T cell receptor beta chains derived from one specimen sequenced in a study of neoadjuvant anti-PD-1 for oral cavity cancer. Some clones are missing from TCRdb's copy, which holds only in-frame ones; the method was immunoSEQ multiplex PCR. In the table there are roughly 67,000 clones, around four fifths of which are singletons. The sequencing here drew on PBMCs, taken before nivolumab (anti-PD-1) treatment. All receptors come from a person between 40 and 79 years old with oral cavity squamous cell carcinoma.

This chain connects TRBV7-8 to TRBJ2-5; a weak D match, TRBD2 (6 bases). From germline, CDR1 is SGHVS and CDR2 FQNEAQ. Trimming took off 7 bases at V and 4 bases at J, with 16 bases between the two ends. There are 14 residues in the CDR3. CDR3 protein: CASTSIRGGETQYF. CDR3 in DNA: TGTGCCAGCACCTCGATAAGGGGAGGAGAGACCCAGTACTTC.

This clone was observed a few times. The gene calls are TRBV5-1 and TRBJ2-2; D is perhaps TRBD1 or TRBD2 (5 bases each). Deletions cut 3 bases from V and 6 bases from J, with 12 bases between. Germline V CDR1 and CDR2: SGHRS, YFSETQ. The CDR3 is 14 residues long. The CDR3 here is CASSYPGRSGELFF. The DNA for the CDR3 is TGCGCCAGCAGCTACCCAGGGAGATCCGGGGAGCTGTTTTTT.

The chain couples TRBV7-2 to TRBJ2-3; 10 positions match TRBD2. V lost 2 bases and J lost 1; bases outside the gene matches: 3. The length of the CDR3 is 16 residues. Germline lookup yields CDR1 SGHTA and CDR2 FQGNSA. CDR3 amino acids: CASSLTGTSGTDTQYF. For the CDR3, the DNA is TGTGCCAGCAGCTTAACCGGGACTAGCGGCACAGATACGCAGTATTTT.

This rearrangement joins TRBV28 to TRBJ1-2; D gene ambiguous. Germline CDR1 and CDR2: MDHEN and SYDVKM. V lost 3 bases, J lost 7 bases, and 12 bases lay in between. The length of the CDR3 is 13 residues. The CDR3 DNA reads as TGTGCCAGCAGTTTCGTGGTCGTCTCTGGCTACACCTTC. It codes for CASSFVVVSGYTF.

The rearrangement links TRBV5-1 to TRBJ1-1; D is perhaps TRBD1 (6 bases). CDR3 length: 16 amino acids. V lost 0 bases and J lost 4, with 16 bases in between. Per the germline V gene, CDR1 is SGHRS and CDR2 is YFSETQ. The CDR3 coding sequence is TGCGCCAGCAGCTTGGGTAGCGTGGGGGCGCGCACTGAAGCTTTCTTT. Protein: CASSLGSVGARTEAFF.

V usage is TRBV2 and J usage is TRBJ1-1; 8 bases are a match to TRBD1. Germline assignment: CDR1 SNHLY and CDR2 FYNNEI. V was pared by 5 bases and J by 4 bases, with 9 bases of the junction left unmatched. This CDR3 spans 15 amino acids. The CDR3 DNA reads TGTGCCAGCAGTTTCCTTATGACAGGGGCCACTGAAGCTTTCTTT. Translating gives CASSFLMTGATEAFF. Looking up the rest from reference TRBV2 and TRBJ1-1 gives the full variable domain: EPEVTQTPSHQVTQMGQEVILRCVPISNHLYFYWYRQILGQKVEFLVSFYNNEISEKSEIFDDQFSVERPDGSNFTLKIRSTKLEDSAMYFCASSFLMTGATEAFFGQGTRLTVV.

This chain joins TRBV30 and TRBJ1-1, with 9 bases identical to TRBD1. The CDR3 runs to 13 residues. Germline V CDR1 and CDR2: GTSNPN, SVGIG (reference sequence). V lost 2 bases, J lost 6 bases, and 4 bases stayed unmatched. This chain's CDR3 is CAWSPDRGSEAFF. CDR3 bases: TGTGCCTGGAGTCCTGACAGGGGGTCTGAAGCTTTCTTT.

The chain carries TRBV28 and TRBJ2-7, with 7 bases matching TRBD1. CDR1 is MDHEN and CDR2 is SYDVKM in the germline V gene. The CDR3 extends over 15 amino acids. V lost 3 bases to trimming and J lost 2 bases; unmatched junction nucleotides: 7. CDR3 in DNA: TGTGCCAGCAGTTTGACCGCGACAGGGACCTACGAGCAGTACTTC. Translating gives CASSLTATGTYEQYF.